Here is one TCR beta chain with its context. Without the conserved terminal phenylalanine or tryptophan, this CDR3 likely stems from a read error. The data originate from a study of T-cell reconstitution after alpha-beta-depleted transplantation in children. Library preparation (for TCRbeta) was performed with unique molecular identifiers. TCRdb itself ran the PCR reads through MiXCR, one entry per CDR3 protein. Here the sample spans about 540,000 distinct CDR3 sequences, about 17% being singletons. Germline CDR1 MNHEY, CDR2 SVGAGI. This CDR3 has 15 residues. The ends were cut back, 4 bases at V and 1 base at J, with 13 bases in the middle.

J is TRBJ1-1 and V is TRBV6-5; the D gene is possibly TRBD1 (5 bases). Sequenced here: PBMCs from the stem cell graft donor, sampled from the stem cell graft. This clonotype was obtained from a human donor who donated a stem cell graft to a child with acute lymphoblastic leukemia. CDR3 DNA sequence: TGTGCCAGCAGTTCCCGGACAAGGGGGAACACTGAAGCTTTCATT. Its protein product is CASSSRTRGNTEAFI.